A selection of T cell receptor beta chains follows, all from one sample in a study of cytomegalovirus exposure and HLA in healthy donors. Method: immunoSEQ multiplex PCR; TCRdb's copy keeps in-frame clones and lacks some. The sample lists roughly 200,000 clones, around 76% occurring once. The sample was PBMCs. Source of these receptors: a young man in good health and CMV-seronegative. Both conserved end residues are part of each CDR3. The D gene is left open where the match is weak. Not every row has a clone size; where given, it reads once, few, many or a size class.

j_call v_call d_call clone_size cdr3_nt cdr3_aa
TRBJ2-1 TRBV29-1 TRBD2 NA TGCAGCTTGGGACTAGCGGGAGTCTATGGGCAGTTCTTC CSLGLAGVYGQFF
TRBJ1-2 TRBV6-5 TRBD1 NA TGTGCCAGCAGACAGGGGCGCTTGAATAACTATGGCTACACCTTC CASRQGRLNNYGYTF
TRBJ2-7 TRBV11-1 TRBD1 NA TGTGCCAGCAGCTTAGCATTCGCCGGAAGCCAGGGGGCCCACGAGCAGTACTTC CASSLAFAGSQGAHEQYF
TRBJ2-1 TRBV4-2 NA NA TGTGCCAGCCCGGGAGCCCGCCTTTTCAATGAGCAGTTCTTC CASPGARLFNEQFF
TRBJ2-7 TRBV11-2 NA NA TGTGCCAGCAGCTTAGTTCCGCGGGTGACCTACGAGCAGTACTTC CASSLVPRVTYEQYF
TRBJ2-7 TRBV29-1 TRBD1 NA TGCAGCGTTGAAGCGGGACAGGTTTTCCACGAGCAGTACTTC CSVEAGQVFHEQYF
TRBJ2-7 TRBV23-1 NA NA TGCGCCAGCAGTCAATCCTTCAGTTCCTACGAGCAGTACTTC CASSQSFSSYEQYF
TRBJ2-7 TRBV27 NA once TGTGCCAGCAGTCCGTCCCTCTCCTACGAGCAGTACTTC CASSPSLSYEQYF
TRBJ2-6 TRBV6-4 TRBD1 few TGTGCCAGCAGTGACTCCGGGACAGGTAGCTTTAACGTCCTGACTTTC CASSDSGTGSFNVLTF
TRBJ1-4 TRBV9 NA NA TGTGCCAGCAGCCCCCAAACAGGGCGCGAGTTTGAAAAACTGTTTTTT CASSPQTGREFEKLFF
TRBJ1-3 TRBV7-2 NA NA TGTGCCAGCAGCTTTACCGGGAGCTCTGGAAACACCATATATTTT CASSFTGSSGNTIYF
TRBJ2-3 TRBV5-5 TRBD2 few TGTGCCAGCAGCCGGGGGGTAGCCAGCACAGATACGCAGTATTTT CASSRGVASTDTQYF
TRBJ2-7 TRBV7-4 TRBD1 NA TGTGCCAGCAGCTTGTACGACAGGGGGCGACCTGACACCACCTACGAGCAGTACTTC CASSLYDRGRPDTTYEQYF
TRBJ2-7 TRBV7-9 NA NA TGTGCCAGCAGCTCGGGGGTCGACGCCTACGAGCAGTACTTC CASSSGVDAYEQYF
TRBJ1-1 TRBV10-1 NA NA TGCGCCAGCAGTGAGTCGCGGGGTGACACTGAAGCTTTCTTT CASSESRGDTEAFF
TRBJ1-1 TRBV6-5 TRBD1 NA TGTGCCAGCAGTTATTCAGGGGGCGTCCCTGAAGCTTTCTTT CASSYSGGVPEAFF
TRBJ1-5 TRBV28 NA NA TGTGCCAGCAGGGAGAATAGCAATCAGCCCCAGCATTTT CASRENSNQPQHF
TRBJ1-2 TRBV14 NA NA TGTGCCAGCAGCCCTGTCGGCAGGGGAATCTATGGCTACACCTTC CASSPVGRGIYGYTF
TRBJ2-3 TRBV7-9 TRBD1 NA TGTGCCAGCAGCACCTCAGGGACAGGGGGTACCGATACGCAGTATTTT CASSTSGTGGTDTQYF
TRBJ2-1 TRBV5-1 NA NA TGCGCCAGCAGCCCGACGGGTGATTACAATGAGCAGTTCTTC CASSPTGDYNEQFF
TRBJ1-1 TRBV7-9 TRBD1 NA TGTGCCAGCAGCTGGCAGGGGGCGAACACTGAAGCTTTCTTT CASSWQGANTEAFF
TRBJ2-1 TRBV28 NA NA TGTGCCAGCAGTTTACCCCCAGGACAAGTTTACAATGAGCAGTTCTTC CASSLPPGQVYNEQFF
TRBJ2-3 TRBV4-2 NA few TGTGCCAGCAGCCGCCCGACAGGCAGCACAGATACGCAGTATTTT CASSRPTGSTDTQYF
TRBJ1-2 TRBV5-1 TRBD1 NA TGCGCCAGCAGCTCCACAGGGGCCCCCAATAACTATGGCTACACCTTC CASSSTGAPNNYGYTF
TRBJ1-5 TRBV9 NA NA TGTGCCAGCAGCGTAGGGCCAGGGATTCAGCCCCAGCATTTT CASSVGPGIQPQHF
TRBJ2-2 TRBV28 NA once TGTGCCAGCAGAGTTAGCGGACCGGACACCGGGGAGCTGTTTTTT CASRVSGPDTGELFF
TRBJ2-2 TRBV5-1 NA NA TGCGCCAGCAGCTTAAAGCCAGGGACCGGGGAGCTGTTTTTT CASSLKPGTGELFF
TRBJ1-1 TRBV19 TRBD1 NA TGTGCCAGTAGTATTATACAGGGGAAGGACACTGAAGCTTTCTTT CASSIIQGKDTEAFF
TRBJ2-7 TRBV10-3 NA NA TGTGCCATCAGTGAGTCTCGAGCGGAGGAGCAGTACTTC CAISESRAEEQYF
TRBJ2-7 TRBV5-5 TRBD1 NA TGTGCCAGCAGCTTGGCACAGGGGTCCTACGAGCAGTACTTC CASSLAQGSYEQYF
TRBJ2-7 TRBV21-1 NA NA TGTGCCAGCAGCAAAGCCGGACTAGCGGGGCCATCCACCTACGAGCAGTACTTC CASSKAGLAGPSTYEQYF
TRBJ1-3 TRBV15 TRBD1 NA TGTGCCACCAGCAGAGATGCAGGGGGACATGCTGGAAACACCATATATTTT CATSRDAGGHAGNTIYF
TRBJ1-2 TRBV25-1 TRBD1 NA TGTGCCAGCAAGGCTCAGGGACAGCCCTCTGGCTACGCCTTC CASKAQGQPSGYAF
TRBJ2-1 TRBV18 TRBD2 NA TGTGCCAGCTCACCGAGGACTAGTTTCGACAATGAGCAGTTCTTC CASSPRTSFDNEQFF
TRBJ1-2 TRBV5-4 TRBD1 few TGTGCCAGCAGCTTCGACAGGGACTATGGCTACACCTTC CASSFDRDYGYTF
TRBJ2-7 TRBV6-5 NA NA TGTGCCAGCAGTTACGGGCAGGGCCACTACGAGCAGTACTTC CASSYGQGHYEQYF
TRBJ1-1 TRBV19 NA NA TGTGCCAGTAGTATAGATCGCGCTGAAGCTTTCTTT CASSIDRAEAFF
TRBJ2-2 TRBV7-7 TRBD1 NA TGTGCCAGCAGCTTAGAGTCAGGGGGGAACACCGGGGAGCTGTTTTTT CASSLESGGNTGELFF
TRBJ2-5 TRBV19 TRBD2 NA TGTGCCAGTAGTATCGTCAATCGGGGGGAGGAGACCCAGTACTTC CASSIVNRGEETQYF
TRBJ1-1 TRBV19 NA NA TGTGCCAGTAGTATGAATCGAGGAGGTAGCGGGAGAGGTGAAGCTTTCTTT CASSMNRGGSGRGEAFF
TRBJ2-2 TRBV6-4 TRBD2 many TGTGCCAGCAGTTCCGGGACTAGTGACACCGGGGAGCTGTTTTTT CASSSGTSDTGELFF
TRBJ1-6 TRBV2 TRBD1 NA TGTGCCAGCAGAGAGTCCGGACAGGGGGGAAATTCACCCCTCCACTTT CASRESGQGGNSPLHF
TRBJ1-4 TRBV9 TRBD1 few TGTGCCAGCAGCGAGACCTCCGACAGGGTAACTAATGAAAAACTGTTTTTT CASSETSDRVTNEKLFF
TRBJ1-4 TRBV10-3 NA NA TGTGCCATCAGAGGTGGGCAGCAAGAAAAACTGTTTTTT CAIRGGQQEKLFF
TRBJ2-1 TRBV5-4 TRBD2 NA TGTGCCAGCAGCAAGACGGGGACTAGCGGCTCCTACAATGAGCAGTTCTTC CASSKTGTSGSYNEQFF
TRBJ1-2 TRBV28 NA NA TGTGCCAGCAGCCTCCTGGCAGATAATATGGGCTACACCTTC CASSLLADNMGYTF
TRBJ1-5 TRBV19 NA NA TGTGCCAGTAGTATCGGAGGCAATCAGCCCCAGCATTTT CASSIGGNQPQHF
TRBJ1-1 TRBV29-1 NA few TGCAGCGCCACAATGAACACTGAAGCTTTCTTT CSATMNTEAFF
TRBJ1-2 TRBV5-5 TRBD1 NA TGTGCCAGCAGTTCGGGACAGTCTCCTTTAAACACCTTC CASSSGQSPLNTF
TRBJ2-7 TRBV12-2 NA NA TGTGCAAGTCGCTTAGCTGACAGCGGGCCTCTTTCCTACGAGCAGTACTTC CASRLADSGPLSYEQYF
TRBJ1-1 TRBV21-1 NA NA TGTGCCAGCAGCAAAGCCTTCGGGGTGAACACTGAAGCTTTCTTT CASSKAFGVNTEAFF
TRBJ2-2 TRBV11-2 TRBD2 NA TGTGCCAGCAGCTCCCGACTAGCGTCGAACACCGGGGAGCTGTTTTTT CASSSRLASNTGELFF
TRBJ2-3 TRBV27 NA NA TGTGCCAGCAGCGCACAGATAAGCACAGATACGCAGTATTTT CASSAQISTDTQYF
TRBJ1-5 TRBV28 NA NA TGTGCCAGCAAGAAAGGTCCGGGGGGAGCGAAAAAGCAGCCCCAGCATTTT CASKKGPGGAKKQPQHF